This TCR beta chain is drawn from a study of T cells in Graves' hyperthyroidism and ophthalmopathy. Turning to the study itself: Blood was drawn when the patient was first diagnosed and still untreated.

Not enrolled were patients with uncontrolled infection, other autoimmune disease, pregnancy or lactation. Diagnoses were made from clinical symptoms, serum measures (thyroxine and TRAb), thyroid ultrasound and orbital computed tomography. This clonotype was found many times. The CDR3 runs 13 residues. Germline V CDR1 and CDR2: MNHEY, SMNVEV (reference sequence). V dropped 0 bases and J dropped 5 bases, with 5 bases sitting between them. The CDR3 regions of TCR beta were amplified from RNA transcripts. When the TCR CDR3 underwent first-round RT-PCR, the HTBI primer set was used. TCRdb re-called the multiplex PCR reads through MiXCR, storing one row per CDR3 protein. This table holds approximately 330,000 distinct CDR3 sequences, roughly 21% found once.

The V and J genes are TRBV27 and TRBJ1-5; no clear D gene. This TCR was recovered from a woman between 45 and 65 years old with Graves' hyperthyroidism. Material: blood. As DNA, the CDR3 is TGTGCCAGCAGTTTATCGGAGGATCAGCCCCAGCATTTT. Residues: CASSLSEDQPQHF.